The T cell receptor (beta chain) under discussion was sequenced for a study of shared clonotypes between healthy human individuals. Study context: A donor's plate count was three for CD4 naive and three for CD4 memory; CD8 naive had two and CD8 memory one. Findings and limits, study-wide: Read depth was anticipated to influence clonotype sharing among donors.

V lost 4 bases and J lost 0; bases outside the gene matches: 6. CDR3 length: 16 amino acids. The V gene's germline CDR1 is MGHRA and CDR2 YSYEKL. Sequencing used immunoSEQ multiplex PCR; TCRdb keeps in-frame clones, though not all of them. The table includes over 2 million clones, about 95% detected once. About this clone itself: Its antigen is unknown.

Selected positively for CCR7 and CD45RO-negative, naive CD8 cells excluded terminally differentiated effector memory CD45RA+ cells. Material: naive CD8+ T cells sorted from blood. The receptor was derived from a man younger than 35 in good health. The J gene is TRBJ2-7, the V gene TRBV4-1; the match to TRBD1 covers 10 bases. The CDR3, as DNA: TGCGCCAGCAGCCGTTCGGGACAGGGGAGCTCCTACGAGCAGTACTTC. Protein sequence: CASSRSGQGSSYEQYF.